The entry below gives a single T cell receptor (beta chain) sequence along with its context. What this receptor recognizes is not known. Base quality data are lacking; no much larger clone is found one base away. These data come from a study of blood T cell repertoires in COVID-19 (dated by TCRdb to 2020 to 2021). Some background on the complete study: Samples from collaborators originated in the United States, Italy and Spain and spanned both the acute and convalescent phases of COVID-19. A de-identified subject ID, COVID-19 status, age in years and sex were almost always included in the sample metadata. The repertoires were made available in a free public database intended to serve as a resource for research on the immune response to SARS-CoV-2. The material from the prospective study consisted of cDNA or gDNA derived from T cells, B-cell-depleted T cells, or PBMCs. Where available, HLA class I and class II types were obtained from metadata supplied by the sample provider rather than from assay-based typing. Subjects who had been exposed to COVID-19, were actively infected with it, or had recovered from it provided the deeply sampled blood TCRbeta repertoires that made up the dataset. Samples came from the ongoing ImmuneRACE study (first 160 participants) plus 1,254 subjects from 6 global collaborators.

The CDR3, from cysteine to phenylalanine, totals 13 residues. The read is trimmed to its CDR3 DNA, 39 bases read in frame from base 1. V drops 7 bases and J drops 1 base, leaving 11 bases in between. CDR1 and CDR2 (SGHRS, YFSETQ) derive from the germline V gene. What the study reported, not specific to this receptor: Clinical and demographic metadata were provided uncurated, with the amount varying by source and participant.

The immunoSEQ Assay, a bias-controlled multiplex PCR, was used to amplify TCRbeta CDR3 regions from genomic DNA. From the authors' description of their analysis: The number of nucleated cells in each sample was estimated by amplification of reference gene primers within the assay. Sequence reads were collapsed and filtered to measure the absolute abundance of every unique TCRbeta CDR3 rearrangement. For each sample, productive Simpson clonality was calculated by taking the square root of Simpson's diversity index across productive rearrangements. TCRdb limited this immuneACCESS table to in-frame rearrangements with V and J called. A share of clones is missing; checked studies link under half to unresolved V genes, and the rest is unexplained. V, J and clone size are taken as reported in that table, and D and trimming were inferred from the DNA itself. This sample comprises about 230,000 clones, around 80% of them detected only once. The ten largest clones add up to around 25% of the sample.

Collaborating institutions collected whole blood in K2EDTA tubes following their own protocols. For TCRbeta analysis, collaborator samples were shipped as frozen whole blood, as isolated PBMCs, or as DNA extracted from either sample type. The sequence was obtained from a man aged 40-49 years with acute or convalescent COVID-19. The chain links TRBV5-1 with TRBJ1-1; the D gene is perhaps TRBD1, from 6 matching bases. The sequenced material came from peripheral blood. At the DNA level, the sequence is TGCGCCAGCCACGGGACACCGAACACTGAAGCTTTCTTT. This codes for CASHGTPNTEAFF.